Each of the 21 T cell receptor beta chains below was sequenced from the same sample in a study of cytomegalovirus exposure and HLA in healthy donors. 13 Jbeta primers and 60 Vbeta primers were used for the PCR. Sequenced by immunoSEQ multiplex PCR; TCRdb stores in-frame clones only, minus some. The table lists under 200,000 clones, less than 90% of them singletons. The sample was PBMCs. All receptors come from a male donor in good health and CMV-seropositive.

The rearrangement joins TRBV30 to TRBJ1-4; a possible D gene is TRBD1 (5 bases). Trimming stripped 7 bases from V and 5 bases from J, with 14 bases between. The CDR3 consists of 13 residues. Germline V gene data show CDR1 as GTSNPN and CDR2 as SVGIG (reference sequence). The CDR3 is CASQDSWNEKLFF. The CDR3 DNA follows: TGTGCCTCCCAAGACAGCTGGAATGAAAAACTGTTTTTT.

As for this clone: One end of the junction is discordant with germline, which a read error may explain. The sample carries other DNA sequences with the same CDR3. The chain has TRBV7-9 and TRBJ2-7; 13 bases agree with TRBD2. Germline V gene data show CDR1 as SEHNR and CDR2 as FQNEAQ (reference sequence). CDR3 size: 19 residues. CDR3 sequence (DNA): TGCGCCAGCGGGCGGCCGGGGACTGGACTAGCGGGAGCCTCCTACGAGCAGTACTTC. Protein: CASGRPGTGLAGASYEQYF.

The chain has TRBV27 and TRBJ2-1; no firm D call. The CDR3 contains 15 residues. CDR1 is MNHEY and CDR2 is SMNVEV in the germline V gene (reference sequence). Deletions cut 5 bases from V and 7 bases from J, with 18 bases between. CDR3 nucleotide sequence: TGTGCCAGCAGTCCATCCCTCCTAATGCGAAATGAGCAGTTCTTC. Encoded protein: CASSPSLLMRNEQFF.

This chain joins TRBV15 and TRBJ2-2, with D possibly matching TRBD1 (5 bases). Trimming stripped 1 base from V and 1 base from J, with 7 bases between. The CDR3 spans 15 residues. Germline V gene lookup returns CDR1 LNHNV and CDR2 YYDKDF (reference sequence). DNA for the CDR3: TGTGCCACCAGCAGAGGTCAGGGGAACACCGGGGAGCTGTTTTTT. It translates to CATSRGQGNTGELFF.

As DNA, the CDR3 is TGTGCCAGCAGGAAACGAGCGGGAGTGGATCCCACAGATACGCAGTATTTT. Translation: CASRKRAGVDPTDTQYF. V and J are TRBV7-2 and TRBJ2-3, with 8 positions matching TRBD2. J lost 2 bases, V lost 6 bases, and 13 bases had no gene match. The CDR3 consists of 17 residues. Germline V gene data show CDR1 as SGHTA and CDR2 as FQGNSA.

The chain employs TRBV27 and TRBJ1-5; no clear D. The CDR3 is 15 amino acids. The V end was cut by 5 bases, the J end by 0 bases, with 11 bases between. Germline V gene lookup returns CDR1 MNHEY and CDR2 SMNVEV (reference sequence). CDR3 protein: CASSLRTNSNQPQHF. The DNA for the CDR3 is TGTGCCAGCAGTCTCCGTACTAATAGCAATCAGCCCCAGCATTTT.

The chain joins TRBV30 to TRBJ1-1, with D unclear. The ends were cut back, 2 bases at V and 1 base at J, with 8 bases in the middle. The germline CDR1 and CDR2 sequences are GTSNPN and SVGIG (reference sequence). The CDR3 covers 13 residues. The CDR3 nucleotides are TGTGCCTGGAGTCCAAAGAGGAACACTGAAGCTTTCTTT. This sequence encodes CAWSPKRNTEAFF.

The chain employs TRBV5-1 and TRBJ2-1; a weak D match, TRBD2 (6 bases). Germline V gives CDR1 SGHRS, CDR2 YFSETQ. Trimming cost V 2 bases and J 8 bases, with 8 bases left between them. This CDR3 spans 12 amino acids. Here the CDR3 DNA reads TGCGCCAGCAGCTTTCCGGGGGATGAGCAGTTCTTC. Translated: CASSFPGDEQFF.

The chain joins TRBV5-8 to TRBJ1-2; D is unresolved. Trimming took 4 bases from V and 1 from J, leaving 14 bases between them. The CDR3 sequence is 15 residues long. CDR1 and CDR2 from the germline V gene are SGHTS and YDEGEE. DNA for the CDR3: TGTGCCAGCAGCCTCGGGGTGGACTTTAACTATGGCTACACCTTC. Protein sequence: CASSLGVDFNYGYTF.

The J gene is TRBJ2-3, the V gene TRBV27; 7 bases align to TRBD2. CDR1 and CDR2 (germline): MNHEY, SMNVEV (reference sequence). Trimming at V came to 6 bases and at J to 3 bases, leaving 6 bases not matched to a gene. The CDR3 totals 14 residues. The CDR3 reads CASRAGRVTDTQYF. CDR3 nucleotide sequence: TGTGCCAGCAGGGCGGGGAGGGTGACAGATACGCAGTATTTT.

V usage is TRBV29-1 and J usage is TRBJ1-1; D may be TRBD1 (6 bases). The V end was cut by 4 bases, the J end by 5 bases, with 20 bases between. Germline lookup yields CDR1 SQVTM and CDR2 ANQGSEA. This CDR3 has 15 residues. CDR3 region: CSVAPGRQEETEAFF. The DNA of the CDR3 is TGCAGCGTTGCCCCAGGCCGACAGGAAGAGACTGAAGCTTTCTTT.

The chain uses TRBV6-5 and TRBJ2-7; D is ambiguous. V lost 4 bases to trimming and J lost 6 bases, with 13 bases between them. Per germline, CDR1 MNHEY and CDR2 SVGAGI. This CDR3 has 13 residues. Here the CDR3 DNA reads TGTGCCAGCAGTTTAACTCGATTATCCGAGCAGTACTTC. This sequence encodes CASSLTRLSEQYF.

This clone qualifies as medium-sized. The chain recombines TRBV7-9 with TRBJ2-7, with 11 bases that match TRBD2. The ends lost 5 bases at V and 12 bases at J; junction bases unmatched: 12. Looked up from germline, CDR1 is SEHNR and CDR2 is FQNEAQ (reference sequence). The CDR3 is 14 amino acids. Here the CDR3 reads CASSPPGLAVSRYF. The CDR3 nucleotides read TGTGCCAGCAGCCCGCCGGGACTAGCGGTTTCTCGGTACTTC.

The gene calls are TRBV9 and TRBJ2-1; 14 nucleotides align to TRBD2. The CDR3 is 19 amino acids. Germline CDR1 SGDLS, CDR2 YYNGEE. Germline trimming cut 3 bases from V and 10 bases from J; bases unmatched to any gene: 18. The CDR3 DNA is TGTGCCAGCAGCGATACCGGGACTAGCGGGAGAGGTCTGGTGTACGAGCAGTTCTTC. This translates into CASSDTGTSGRGLVYEQFF.

The chain uses TRBV14 and TRBJ2-7; possible D gene TRBD1, 6 bases. The germline V gene encodes CDR1 SGHDN and CDR2 FVKESK. V gave up 3 bases and J gave up 4 bases, with 22 bases separating them. The length of the CDR3 is 17 residues. CDR3 nucleotides: TGTGCCAGCAGCCAGGGGGCTGTCAAAGCCGACTGGTACGAGCAGTACTTC. Translating gives CASSQGAVKADWYEQYF.

As concerns this clone: One end of the junction varies from germline; a read error may be responsible. CDR3 DNA sequence: TGTTCCAGCAGCGGTAGTGGTGGACGGGAGGGGCGAGAGACCCAGTACTTC. Translating it yields CSSSGSGGREGRETQYF. V usage is TRBV7-9 and J usage is TRBJ2-5, with 8 bases that match TRBD2. Germline V gives CDR1 SEHNR, CDR2 FQNEAQ (reference sequence). CDR3 length equals 17 residues.

The count of this clone is one. This sequence joins TRBV29-1 and TRBJ2-1; 13 bases are shared with TRBD2. V trimming: 5 bases; J trimming: 7 bases; junction bases outside the gene matches: 20. Germline CDR1 is SQVTM and CDR2 is ANQGSEA. The CDR3 is 19 amino acids. The CDR3: CSVLGRGLAGPEIDNEQFF. The CDR3 region has the DNA TGCAGCGTTCTGGGTCGGGGACTAGCGGGACCCGAGATAGATAATGAGCAGTTCTTC.

This clone was detected only a few times. This chain links TRBV6-1 with TRBJ1-3, with TRBD1 matching over 8 bases. The CDR3 covers 14 residues. V lost 5 bases and J lost 3; bases outside the gene matches: 3. Per the germline V gene, CDR1 is MNHNS and CDR2 is SASEGT. CDR3 protein: CASSLDRVGNTIYF. The CDR3, as DNA: TGTGCCAGCAGTTTGGACAGGGTTGGAAACACCATATATTTT.

V usage is TRBV28 and J usage is TRBJ2-5, with unresolved D. This CDR3 has 11 amino acids. Germline V CDR1 and CDR2: MDHEN, SYDVKM. The V and J ends lost 6 bases and 5 bases respectively, with 7 bases between them. CDR3 nucleotide sequence: TGTGCCAGCAGCCCGAGGGAGACCCAGTACTTC. It codes for CASSPRETQYF.

The rearrangement uses TRBV19 and TRBJ2-7, with 10 bases that match TRBD1. Germline lookup yields CDR1 LNHDA and CDR2 SQIVND (reference sequence). The CDR3 loop spans 14 amino acids. V gave up 4 bases and J gave up 2 bases; unmatched junction bases: 2. The CDR3 reads CASSSGTGAYEQYF. CDR3 bases: TGTGCCAGTAGTAGTGGGACAGGGGCCTACGAGCAGTACTTC.

This clone was counted once. The rearrangement uses TRBV7-9 and TRBJ2-7, with D uncertain. V lost 0 bases and J lost 6, with 12 bases in between. The CDR3 runs to 14 residues. From germline, CDR1 is SEHNR and CDR2 FQNEAQ (reference sequence). The CDR3 DNA sequence: TGTGCCAGCAGCTTAGCTTCGGTGGGCTTCGAGCAGTACTTC. Amino acids: CASSLASVGFEQYF.